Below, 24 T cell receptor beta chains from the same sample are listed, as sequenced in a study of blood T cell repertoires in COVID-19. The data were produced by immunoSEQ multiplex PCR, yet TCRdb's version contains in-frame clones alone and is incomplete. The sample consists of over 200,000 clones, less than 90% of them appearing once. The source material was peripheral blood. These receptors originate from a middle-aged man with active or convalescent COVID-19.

CDR3: CASSQPGTGNQPQHF. The CDR3 bases are TGTGCCAGCAGCCAACCCGGGACAGGCAATCAGCCCCAGCATTTT. This chain connects TRBV28 to TRBJ1-5; 7 bases map to TRBD1. This CDR3 has 15 amino acids. Germline assignment: CDR1 MDHEN and CDR2 SYDVKM. V lost 6 bases and J lost 2; bases outside the gene matches: 7.

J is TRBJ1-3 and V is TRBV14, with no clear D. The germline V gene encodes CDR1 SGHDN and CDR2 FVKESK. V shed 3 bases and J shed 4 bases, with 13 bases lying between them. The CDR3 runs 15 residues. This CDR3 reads CASSHSASGGNTIYF. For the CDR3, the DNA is TGTGCCAGCAGCCACTCGGCTTCGGGAGGAAACACCATATATTTT.

In DNA form, the CDR3 reads TGTGCCAGCAGTGATGGACTAGCGGGATACGAGCAGTACTTC. Protein product: CASSDGLAGYEQYF. V usage is TRBV27 and J usage is TRBJ2-7, with TRBD2 identical over 12 bases. Germline V gene sequence: CDR1 MNHEY, CDR2 SMNVEV (reference sequence). J lost 4 bases, V lost 5 bases, and 3 bases had no gene match. This CDR3 has 14 residues.

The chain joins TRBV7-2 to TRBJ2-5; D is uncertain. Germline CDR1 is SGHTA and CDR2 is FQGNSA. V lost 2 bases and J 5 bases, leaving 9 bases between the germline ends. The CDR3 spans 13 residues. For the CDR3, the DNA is TGTGCCAGCAGCTTACTCAAGGAGGAGACCCAGTACTTC. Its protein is CASSLLKEETQYF.

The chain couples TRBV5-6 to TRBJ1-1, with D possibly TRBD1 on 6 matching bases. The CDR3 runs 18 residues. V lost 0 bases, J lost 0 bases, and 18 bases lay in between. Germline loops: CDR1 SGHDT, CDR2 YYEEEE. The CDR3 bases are TGTGCCAGCAGCTTGGCTAGAGGACAGCGGCTCATGAACACTGAAGCTTTCTTT. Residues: CASSLARGQRLMNTEAFF.

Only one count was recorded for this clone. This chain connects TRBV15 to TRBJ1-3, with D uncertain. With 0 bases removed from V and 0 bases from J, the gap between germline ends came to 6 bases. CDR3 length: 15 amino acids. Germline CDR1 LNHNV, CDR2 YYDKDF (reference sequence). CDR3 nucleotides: TGTGCCACCAGCAGAGATCTAGCCTCTGGAAACACCATATATTTT. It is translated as CATSRDLASGNTIYF.

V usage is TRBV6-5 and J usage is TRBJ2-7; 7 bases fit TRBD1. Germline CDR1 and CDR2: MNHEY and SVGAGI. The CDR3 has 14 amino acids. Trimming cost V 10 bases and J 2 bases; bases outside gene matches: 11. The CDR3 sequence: CATRLGTVTYEQYF. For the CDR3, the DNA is TGTGCCACCAGGCTCGGGACAGTTACCTACGAGCAGTACTTC.

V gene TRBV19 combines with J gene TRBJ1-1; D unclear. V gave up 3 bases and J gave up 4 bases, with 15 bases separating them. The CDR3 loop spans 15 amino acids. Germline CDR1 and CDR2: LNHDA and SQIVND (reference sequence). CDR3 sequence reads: CASSIYYFAITEAFF. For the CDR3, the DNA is TGTGCCAGTAGTATTTATTACTTTGCTATCACTGAAGCTTTCTTT.

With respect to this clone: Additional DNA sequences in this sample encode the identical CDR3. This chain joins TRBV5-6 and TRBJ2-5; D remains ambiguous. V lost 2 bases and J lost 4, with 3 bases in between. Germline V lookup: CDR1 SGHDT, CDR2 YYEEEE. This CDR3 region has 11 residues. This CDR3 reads CASSFGETQYF. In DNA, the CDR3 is TGTGCCAGCAGCTTCGGAGAGACCCAGTACTTC.

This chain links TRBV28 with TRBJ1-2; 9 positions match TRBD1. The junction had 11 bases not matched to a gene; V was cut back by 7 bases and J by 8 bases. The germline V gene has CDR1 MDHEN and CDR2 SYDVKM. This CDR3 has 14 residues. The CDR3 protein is CASIPGQGLGGYTF. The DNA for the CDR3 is TGTGCCAGCATCCCGGGACAGGGTTTGGGGGGCTACACCTTC.

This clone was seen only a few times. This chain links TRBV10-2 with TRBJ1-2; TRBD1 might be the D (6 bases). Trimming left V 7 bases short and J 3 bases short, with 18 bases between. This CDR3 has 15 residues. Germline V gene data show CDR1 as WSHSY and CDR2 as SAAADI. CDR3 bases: TGCGCCAGCATACCGTCACTAACAGGGTACTATGGCTACACCTTC. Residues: CASIPSLTGYYGYTF.

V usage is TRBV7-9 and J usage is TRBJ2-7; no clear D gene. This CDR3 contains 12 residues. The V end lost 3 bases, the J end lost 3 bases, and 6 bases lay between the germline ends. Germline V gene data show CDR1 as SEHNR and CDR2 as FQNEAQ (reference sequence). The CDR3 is CASSFQNYEQYF. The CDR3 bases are TGTGCCAGCAGCTTCCAGAACTACGAGCAGTACTTC.

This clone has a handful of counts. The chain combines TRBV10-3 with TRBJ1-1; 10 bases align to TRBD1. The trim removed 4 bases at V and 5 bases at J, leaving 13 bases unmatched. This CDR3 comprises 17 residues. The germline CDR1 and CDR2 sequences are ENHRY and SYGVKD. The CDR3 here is CAISGRGTGAIPTEAFF. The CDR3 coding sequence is TGTGCCATCAGTGGGCGGGGGACAGGGGCTATTCCTACTGAAGCTTTCTTT.

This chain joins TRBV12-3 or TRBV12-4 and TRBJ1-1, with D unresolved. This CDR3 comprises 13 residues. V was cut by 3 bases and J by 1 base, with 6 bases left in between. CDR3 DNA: TGTGCCAGCAGTTTTAGATCGAACACTGAAGCTTTCTTT. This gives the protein CASSFRSNTEAFF.

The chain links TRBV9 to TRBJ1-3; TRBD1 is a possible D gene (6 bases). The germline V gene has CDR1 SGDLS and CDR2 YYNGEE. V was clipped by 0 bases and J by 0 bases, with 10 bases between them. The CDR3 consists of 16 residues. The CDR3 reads CASSVGGTLSGNTIYF. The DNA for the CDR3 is TGTGCCAGCAGCGTAGGAGGGACACTCTCTGGAAACACCATATATTTT.

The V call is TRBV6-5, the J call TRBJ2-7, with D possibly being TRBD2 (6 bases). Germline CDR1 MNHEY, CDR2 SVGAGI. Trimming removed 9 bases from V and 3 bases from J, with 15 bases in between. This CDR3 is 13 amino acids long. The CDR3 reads CASDAGSGYEQYF. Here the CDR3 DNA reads TGTGCCAGTGATGCGGGGTCCGGCTACGAGCAGTACTTC.

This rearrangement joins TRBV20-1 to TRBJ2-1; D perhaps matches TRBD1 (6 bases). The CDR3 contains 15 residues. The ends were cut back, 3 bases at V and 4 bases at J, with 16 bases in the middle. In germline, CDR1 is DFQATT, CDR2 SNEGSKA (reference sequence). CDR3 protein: CSASLGGHGYNEQFF. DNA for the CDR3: TGCAGTGCTAGTCTAGGGGGTCATGGGTACAATGAGCAGTTCTTC.

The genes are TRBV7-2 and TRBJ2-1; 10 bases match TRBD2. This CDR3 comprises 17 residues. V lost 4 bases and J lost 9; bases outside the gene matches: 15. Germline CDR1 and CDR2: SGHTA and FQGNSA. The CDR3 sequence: CASSSRLAGVSSLEQFF. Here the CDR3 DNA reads TGTGCCAGCAGCTCTCGACTAGCGGGCGTATCTTCTCTTGAGCAGTTCTTC.

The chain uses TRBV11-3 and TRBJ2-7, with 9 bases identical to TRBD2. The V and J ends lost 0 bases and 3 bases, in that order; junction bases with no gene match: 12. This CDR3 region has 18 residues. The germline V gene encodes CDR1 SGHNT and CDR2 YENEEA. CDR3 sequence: CASSLDRGLAGKSYEQYF. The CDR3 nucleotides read TGTGCCAGCAGCTTAGATCGCGGGCTAGCGGGAAAGAGCTACGAGCAGTACTTC.

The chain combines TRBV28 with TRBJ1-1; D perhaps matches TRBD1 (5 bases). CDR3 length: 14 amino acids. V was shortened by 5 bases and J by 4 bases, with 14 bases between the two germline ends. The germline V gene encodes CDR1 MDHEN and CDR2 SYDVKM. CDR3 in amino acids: CASSRAGGITEAFF. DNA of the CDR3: TGTGCCAGCAGTCGGGCGGGGGGGATCACTGAAGCTTTCTTT.

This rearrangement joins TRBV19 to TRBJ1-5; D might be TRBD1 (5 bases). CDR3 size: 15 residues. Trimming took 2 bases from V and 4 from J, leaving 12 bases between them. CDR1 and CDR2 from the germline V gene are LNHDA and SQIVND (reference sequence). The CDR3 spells CASSIRDSANQPQHF. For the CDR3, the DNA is TGTGCCAGTAGTATAAGGGACTCCGCAAATCAGCCCCAGCATTTT.

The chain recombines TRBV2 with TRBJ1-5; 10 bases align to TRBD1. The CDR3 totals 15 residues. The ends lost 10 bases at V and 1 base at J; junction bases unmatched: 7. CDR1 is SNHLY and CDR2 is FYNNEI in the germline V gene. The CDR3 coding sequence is TGTGCCACTGCCGGACAGGGGGTCAGCAATCAGCCCCAGCATTTT. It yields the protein CATAGQGVSNQPQHF. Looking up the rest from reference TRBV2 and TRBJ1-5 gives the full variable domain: EPEVTQTPSHQVTQMGQEVILRCVPISNHLYFYWYRQILGQKVEFLVSFYNNEISEKSEIFDDQFSVERPDGSNFTLKIRSTKLEDSAMYFCATAGQGVSNQPQHFGDGTRLSIL.

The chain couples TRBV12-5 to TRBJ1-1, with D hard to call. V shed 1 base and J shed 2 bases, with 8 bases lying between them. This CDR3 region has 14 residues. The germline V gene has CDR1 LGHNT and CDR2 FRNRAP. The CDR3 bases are TGTGCTAGTGGTTTGGCCACAGCAAACACTGAAGCTTTCTTT. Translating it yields CASGLATANTEAFF.

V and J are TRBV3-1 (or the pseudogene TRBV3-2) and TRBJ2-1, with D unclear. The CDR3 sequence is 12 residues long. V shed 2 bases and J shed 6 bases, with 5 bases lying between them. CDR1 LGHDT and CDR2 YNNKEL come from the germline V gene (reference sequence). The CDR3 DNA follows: TGTGCCAGCAGCCAACCCAGCAATGAGCAGTTCTTC. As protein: CASSQPSNEQFF.